These 27 T cell receptor beta chains came from one sample sequenced in a study of lymphopenia after photon versus proton radiotherapy. Repertoires were generated with immunoSEQ multiplex PCR, while TCRdb's copy carries only in-frame clones and drops some. This table has 50,000 or so clones, more than 90% appearing once. The sequencing here drew on peripheral blood, taken from a patient treated with photon-based radiotherapy. The receptors were gathered from a woman in her 40s with cholangiocarcinoma.

The V gene is TRBV9, the J gene TRBJ2-7; either TRBD1 or TRBD2 may supply D (5 bases each). Germline values: CDR1 SGDLS, CDR2 YYNGEE. Trimming removed 3 bases from V and 6 bases from J, with 16 bases in between. The CDR3 loop spans 14 amino acids. CDR3 DNA: TGTGCCAGCAGCGGCCGGGACCACGTCGGCGAGCAGTACTTC. The encoded protein is CASSGRDHVGEQYF.

The chain recombines TRBV5-1 with TRBJ2-7; D assignment may be TRBD1 or TRBD2 (6 bases each). The CDR3 runs 14 residues. CDR1 is SGHRS, CDR2 YFSETQ, per germline. The V end was cut by 6 bases, the J end by 6 bases, with 19 bases between. The CDR3 DNA reads TGCGCCAGCAAGGATTCCGGGGGCCCGGGCGAGCAGTACTTC. This sequence encodes CASKDSGGPGEQYF. The full variable domain, with the rest looked up from reference TRBV5-1 and TRBJ2-7, is KAGVTQTPRYLIKTRGQQVTLSCSPISGHRSVSWYQQTPGQGLQFLFEYFSETQRNKGNFPGRFSGRQFSNSRSEMNVSTLELGDSALYLCASKDSGGPGEQYFGPGTRLTVT.

J is TRBJ1-1 and V is TRBV5-4; perhaps TRBD1 as D (5 bases). CDR3 length equals 14 residues. The germline V gene encodes CDR1 SGHNT and CDR2 YYREEE (reference sequence). V was pared by 1 base and J by 2 bases, with 9 bases between. For the CDR3, the DNA is TGTGCCAGCAGCTTGTGGGGGGTCAACACTGAAGCTTTCTTT. Translation: CASSLWGVNTEAFF.

The gene calls are TRBV6-5 and TRBJ2-1; perhaps TRBD2 as D (6 bases). Germline V lookup: CDR1 MNHEY, CDR2 SVGAGI. The CDR3 contains 14 residues. With 10 bases removed from V and 4 bases from J, the gap between germline ends came to 17 bases. CDR3 sequence: CATLPGAGYNEQFF. The CDR3 DNA follows: TGTGCCACCCTACCCGGGGCGGGATACAATGAGCAGTTCTTC.

The chain links TRBV25-1 to TRBJ2-5; 10 nucleotides match TRBD2. The junction had 9 bases not matched to a gene; V was cut back by 6 bases and J by 5 bases. The CDR3 spans 15 residues. Germline V gene sequence: CDR1 MGHDK, CDR2 SYGVNS. The CDR3 spells CASSASGGRWETQYF. CDR3 DNA: TGTGCCAGCAGCGCTAGCGGGGGCAGATGGGAGACCCAGTACTTC.

The chain couples TRBV5-6 to TRBJ2-2, with TRBD2 matching 14 bases. The trim removed 7 bases at V and 4 bases at J, leaving 15 bases unmatched. Germline V gives CDR1 SGHDT, CDR2 YYEEEE. The CDR3 is 19 residues long. CDR3 region: CASGNRGTSGRGFTGELFF. The CDR3 DNA sequence: TGTGCCAGCGGGAACAGGGGGACTAGCGGGAGAGGGTTCACCGGGGAGCTGTTTTTT. Full variable domain (missing parts from reference TRBV5-6 and TRBJ2-2): DAGVTQSPTHLIKTRGQQVTLRCSPKSGHDTVSWYQQALGQGPQFIFQYYEEEERQRGNFPDRFSGHQFPNYSSELNVNALLLGDSALYLCASGNRGTSGRGFTGELFFGEGSRLTVL.

The V gene is TRBV7-2, the J gene TRBJ1-6, with unresolved D. The CDR3 loop spans 13 amino acids. Germline V gene lookup returns CDR1 SGHTA and CDR2 FQGNSA. Trimming stripped 5 bases from V and 7 bases from J, with 9 bases between. The CDR3 spells CASSATGNSPLHF. As DNA, the CDR3 is TGTGCCAGCAGCGCTACTGGGAATTCACCCCTCCACTTT.

The table lists this clone with a count of one. The genes are TRBV30 and TRBJ2-1; a weak D match, TRBD1 (6 bases). Germline assignment: CDR1 GTSNPN and CDR2 SVGIG (reference sequence). The CDR3 consists of 12 residues. V dropped 5 bases and J dropped 8 bases, with 13 bases sitting between them. In DNA, the CDR3 is TGTGCCTGGGAGGACAGTCGGGATGAGCAGTTCTTC. As protein: CAWEDSRDEQFF.

The V call is TRBV6-5, the J call TRBJ2-2; 9 nucleotides line up with TRBD1. The V gene's germline CDR1 is MNHEY and CDR2 SVGAGI. The V gene end was trimmed by 2 bases and the J gene end by 4 bases; junction bases not matched to a gene: 5. This CDR3 comprises 16 residues. CDR3 in DNA: TGTGCCAGCAGTTACACGGGACAGGGCTCCACCGGGGAGCTGTTTTTT. Protein: CASSYTGQGSTGELFF.

The chain employs TRBV18 and TRBJ1-1; D not certain. Trimming took 0 bases from V and 5 from J, leaving 10 bases between them. Germline loops: CDR1 KGHSH, CDR2 LQKENI. The CDR3 runs to 14 residues. The CDR3 bases are TGTGCCAGCTCACCACCAAGGGCGGCGACTGAAGCTTTCTTT. Translating it yields CASSPPRAATEAFF.

This clone was recorded a few times. This chain links TRBV11-2 with TRBJ2-1; D might be TRBD1 (5 bases). CDR1 and CDR2 (germline): SGHAT, FQNNGV. The CDR3 is 13 amino acids. V gave up 1 base and J gave up 6 bases, with 7 bases separating them. The CDR3 protein is CASSLGQGNEQFF. The CDR3 nucleotides read TGTGCCAGCAGCTTAGGGCAGGGCAATGAGCAGTTCTTC.

This clone has a handful of counts. The rearrangement joins TRBV30 to TRBJ2-2; a possible D gene is TRBD2 (6 bases). CDR1 is GTSNPN and CDR2 is SVGIG in the germline V gene (reference sequence). Trimming shortened V by 0 bases and J by 0 bases, and 11 bases separated the two germline ends. This CDR3 is built from 16 residues. CDR3 residues: CAWSVLLASNTGELFF. The DNA for the CDR3 is TGTGCCTGGAGTGTACTTCTAGCGTCGAACACCGGGGAGCTGTTTTTT. Complete variable domain (other parts from reference TRBV30 and TRBJ2-2): SQTIHQWPATLVQPVGSPLSLECTVEGTSNPNLYWYRQAAGRGLQLLFYSVGIGQISSEVPQNLSASRPQDRQFILSSKKLLLSDSGFYLCAWSVLLASNTGELFFGEGSRLTVL.

The chain joins TRBV19 to TRBJ1-1, with no clear D. This CDR3 is 14 amino acids long. V was pared by 5 bases and J by 0 bases, with 10 bases between. CDR1 LNHDA and CDR2 SQIVND come from the germline V gene (reference sequence). CDR3 DNA sequence: TGTGCCAGTAGTCCCCGGGTCCTGAACACTGAAGCTTTCTTT. It specifies CASSPRVLNTEAFF.

The J gene is TRBJ1-1, the V gene TRBV7-9; the D gene is possibly TRBD1 (5 bases). The CDR3 sequence is 13 residues long. Germline V gene data show CDR1 as SEHNR and CDR2 as FQNEAQ (reference sequence). With 3 bases removed from V and 11 bases from J, the gap between germline ends came to 16 bases. CDR3 bases: TGTGCCAGCAGCTTTTTCCCCGGGGAGGGGGCTTTCTTT. Translated: CASSFFPGEGAFF.

The V and J genes are TRBV27 and TRBJ1-5; 7 bases align to TRBD1. Germline CDR1 reads MNHEY; CDR2 reads SMNVEV (reference sequence). The length of the CDR3 is 17 residues. The V gene end was trimmed by 6 bases and the J gene end by 4 bases; junction bases not matched to a gene: 15. CDR3 nucleotide sequence: TGTGCCAGCAGGATGCACAGGGGTGGTATGGGAAATCAGCCCCAGCATTTT. Encoded protein: CASRMHRGGMGNQPQHF.

This chain links TRBV4-1 with TRBJ1-5; possibly TRBD1 for D (5 bases). V was clipped by 1 base and J by 3 bases, with 10 bases between them. The CDR3 sequence is 15 residues long. Germline assignment: CDR1 MGHRA and CDR2 YSYEKL. The CDR3 loop reads CASSQGGRDNQPQHF. The CDR3 nucleotides read TGCGCCAGCAGCCAAGGGGGCAGGGACAATCAGCCCCAGCATTTT.

The chain carries TRBV7-8 and TRBJ1-5, with 7 bases aligning to TRBD1. CDR3 size: 14 residues. V gave up 3 bases and J gave up 7 bases; unmatched junction bases: 6. Germline V gene lookup returns CDR1 SGHVS and CDR2 FQNEAQ. The CDR3 sequence: CASSLTGQRQPQHF. In DNA form, the CDR3 reads TGTGCCAGCAGCTTGACAGGGCAGAGGCAGCCCCAGCATTTT.

The chain uses TRBV9 and TRBJ2-1; 9 bases match TRBD2. CDR1 SGDLS and CDR2 YYNGEE come from the germline V gene. The V and J ends lost 4 bases and 5 bases, in that order; junction bases with no gene match: 7. The CDR3 runs to 15 residues. CDR3 region: CASSLSAGGDNEQFF. Written as DNA, the CDR3 is TGTGCCAGCAGCCTCTCTGCGGGAGGGGACAATGAGCAGTTCTTC.

The sample holds a few counts of this clone. The chain recombines TRBV28 with TRBJ1-5, with a tentative D call TRBD1 (5 bases). V lost 3 bases to trimming and J lost 2 bases, with 17 bases between them. Germline V CDR1 and CDR2: MDHEN, SYDVKM. The CDR3 consists of 17 residues. CDR3 in amino acids: CASSFPPGRGGNQPQHF. CDR3 in DNA: TGTGCCAGCAGTTTCCCCCCTGGGAGGGGTGGCAATCAGCCCCAGCATTTT.

V gene TRBV6-5 combines with J gene TRBJ2-2; 8 bases agree with TRBD2. This CDR3 spans 15 amino acids. Germline CDR1 is MNHEY and CDR2 is SVGAGI. V gave up 2 bases and J gave up 4 bases; unmatched junction bases: 3. CDR3 sequence (DNA): TGTGCCAGCAGTTACCGGGGACTAGGCACCGGGGAGCTGTTTTTT. Protein product: CASSYRGLGTGELFF.

The chain is built from TRBV11-2 and TRBJ2-1, with D maybe TRBD1 (6 bases). The CDR3 totals 15 residues. V was cut by 1 base and J by 4 bases, with 11 bases left in between. Germline CDR1 is SGHAT and CDR2 is FQNNGV. The CDR3 sequence is CASSLAGRGYNEQFF. The CDR3 nucleotides are TGTGCCAGCAGCTTAGCTGGCAGGGGATACAATGAGCAGTTCTTC. Combining the CDR3 with reference TRBV11-2 and TRBJ2-1 gives the whole variable domain EAGVAQSPRYKIIEKRQSVAFWCNPISGHATLYWYQQILGQGPKLLIQFQNNGVVDDSQLPKDRFSAERLKGVDSTLKIQPAKLEDSAVYLCASSLAGRGYNEQFFGPGTRLTVL.

V usage is TRBV19 and J usage is TRBJ1-5; D ambiguous. In germline, CDR1 is LNHDA, CDR2 SQIVND (reference sequence). V was cut by 9 bases and J by 7 bases, with 13 bases left in between. This CDR3 is 12 amino acids long. The CDR3 coding sequence is TGTGCCAGCGGAGATGGGAGGCAGCCCCAGCATTTT. Translated: CASGDGRQPQHF.

The rearrangement joins TRBV5-4 to TRBJ2-2; D unclear. Germline lookup yields CDR1 SGHNT and CDR2 YYREEE (reference sequence). This CDR3 has 12 residues. The V and J ends lost 0 bases and 7 bases respectively, with 4 bases between them. This chain's CDR3 is CASSLAFGELFF. CDR3 DNA sequence: TGTGCCAGCAGCTTGGCATTCGGGGAGCTGTTTTTT.

The chain links TRBV5-8 to TRBJ2-5; D may be TRBD2 (6 bases). The CDR3 is 14 amino acids. Germline lookup yields CDR1 SGHTS and CDR2 YDEGEE. Trimming took off 2 bases at V and 4 bases at J, with 12 bases between the two ends. The CDR3 is CASSFMGGGETQYF. The CDR3 DNA reads TGTGCCAGCAGCTTTATGGGAGGCGGAGAGACCCAGTACTTC.

The chain combines TRBV4-1 with TRBJ1-2; 9 bases line up with TRBD1. This CDR3 contains 16 residues. The germline V gene encodes CDR1 MGHRA and CDR2 YSYEKL. The junction had 6 bases not matched to a gene; V was cut back by 4 bases and J by 0 bases. The CDR3 nucleotides read TGCGCCAGCAGCCGCACGACAGGGGGAGCTAACTATGGCTACACCTTC. Its translation is CASSRTTGGANYGYTF.

The chain links TRBV28 to TRBJ2-2, with D perhaps assigned TRBD1 or TRBD2 (9 bases each). Trimming took 6 bases from V and 1 from J, leaving 36 bases between them. The CDR3 is 23 amino acids. Germline V lookup: CDR1 MDHEN, CDR2 SYDVKM. DNA for the CDR3: TGTGCCAGCAGCCCTTACAGGGGGCTGTTTGGCGTAGCGGGAGCCGAGAACACCGGGGAGCTGTTTTTT. It is translated as CASSPYRGLFGVAGAENTGELFF. Using reference TRBV28 and TRBJ2-2 for the parts outside the CDR3, the full variable domain is DVKVTQSSRYLVKRTGEKVFLECVQDMDHENMFWYRQDPGLGLRLIYFSYDVKMKEKGDIPEGYSVSREKKERFSLILESASTNQTSMYLCASSPYRGLFGVAGAENTGELFFGEGSRLTVL.

For the CDR3, the DNA is TGTGCCAGCAGTTACAGCGGGACAGGTTCCTACGAGCAGTACTTC. Translating it yields CASSYSGTGSYEQYF. The chain links TRBV6-5 to TRBJ2-7; D perhaps matches TRBD1 (8 bases). With 2 bases removed from V and 1 base from J, the gap between germline ends came to 12 bases. Germline lookup yields CDR1 MNHEY and CDR2 SVGAGI. The CDR3 runs to 15 residues.